This TCR beta chain was recovered during a study of blood T cell repertoires in COVID-19. This clone was counted between two and nine times. In the source study's methods: Amplification from reference gene primers served as the basis for estimated nucleated cell counts. Sequenced by immunoSEQ multiplex PCR; TCRdb stores in-frame clones only, minus some. That table furnishes V, J and clone size, whereas the DNA furnished D and trimming. This sample has 220,000 or so clones, with 75% to 85% found just once. This CDR3 is 12 amino acids long. Trimming cost V 4 bases and J 3 bases, with 6 bases left between them.

The receptor was derived from a woman over 75 with COVID-19, enrolled during active disease. The material sequenced was peripheral blood. The genes are TRBV12-3 or TRBV12-4 and TRBJ1-2; TRBD1 is a possible D gene (5 bases). DNA of the CDR3: TGTGCCAGCAGTTGGGGGGACTATGGCTACACCTTC. Translating gives CASSWGDYGYTF.